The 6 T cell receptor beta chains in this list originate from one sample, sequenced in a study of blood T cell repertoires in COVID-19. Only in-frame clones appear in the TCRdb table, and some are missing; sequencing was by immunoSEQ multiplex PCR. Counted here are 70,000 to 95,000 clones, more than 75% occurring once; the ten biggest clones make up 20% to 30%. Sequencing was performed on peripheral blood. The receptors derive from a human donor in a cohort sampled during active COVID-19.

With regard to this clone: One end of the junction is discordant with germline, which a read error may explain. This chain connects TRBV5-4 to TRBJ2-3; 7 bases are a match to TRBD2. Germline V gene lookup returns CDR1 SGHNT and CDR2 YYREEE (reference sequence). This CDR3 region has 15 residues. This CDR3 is CASSRGLIGTDTQYF. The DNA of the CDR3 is TGTGCCAGCAGCAGGGGACTAATAGGCACGGATACGCAGTATTTT.

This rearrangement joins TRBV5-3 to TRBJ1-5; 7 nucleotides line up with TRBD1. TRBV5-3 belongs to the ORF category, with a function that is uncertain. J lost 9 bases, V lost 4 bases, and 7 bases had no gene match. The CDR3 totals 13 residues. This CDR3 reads CARSRTGVRPQHF. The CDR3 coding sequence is TGTGCCAGAAGCCGGACAGGCGTTAGGCCCCAGCATTTT.

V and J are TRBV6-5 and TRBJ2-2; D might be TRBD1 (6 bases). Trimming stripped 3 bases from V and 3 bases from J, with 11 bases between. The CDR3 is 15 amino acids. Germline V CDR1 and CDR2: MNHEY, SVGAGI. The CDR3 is CASSYRRGDTGELFF. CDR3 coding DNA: TGTGCCAGCAGTTATCGCAGGGGTGACACCGGGGAGCTGTTTTTT.

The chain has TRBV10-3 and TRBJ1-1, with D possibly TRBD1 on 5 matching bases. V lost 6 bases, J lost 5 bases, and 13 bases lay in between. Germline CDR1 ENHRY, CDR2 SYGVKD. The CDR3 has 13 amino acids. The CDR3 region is CAIRGGVLTEAFF. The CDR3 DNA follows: TGTGCCATCAGGGGAGGGGTTTTGACTGAAGCTTTCTTT.

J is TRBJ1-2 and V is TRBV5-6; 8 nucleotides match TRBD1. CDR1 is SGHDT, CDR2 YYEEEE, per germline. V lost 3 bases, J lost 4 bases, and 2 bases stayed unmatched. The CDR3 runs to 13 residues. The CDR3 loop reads CASSSDRAYGYTF. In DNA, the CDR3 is TGTGCCAGCAGCTCGGACAGGGCCTATGGCTACACCTTC.

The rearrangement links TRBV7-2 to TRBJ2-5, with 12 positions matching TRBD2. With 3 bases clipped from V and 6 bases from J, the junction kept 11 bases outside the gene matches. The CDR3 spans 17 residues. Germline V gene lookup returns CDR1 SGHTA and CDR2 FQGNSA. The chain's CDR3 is CASSLGLASGGGQTQYF. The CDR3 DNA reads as TGTGCCAGCAGCTTGGGGTTGGCTAGCGGGGGGGGGCAGACCCAGTACTTC. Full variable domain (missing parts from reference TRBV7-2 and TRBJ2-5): GAGVSQSPSNKVTEKGKDVELRCDPISGHTALYWYRQSLGQGLEFLIYFQGNSAPDKSGLPSDRFSAERTGGSVSTLTIQRTQQEDSAVYLCASSLGLASGGGQTQYFGPGTRLLVL.